Below are 25 T cell receptor beta chains sequenced from a single sample in a study of T cell responses to AZD1222 COVID-19 vaccine. Only in-frame clones appear in the TCRdb table, and some are missing; sequencing was by immunoSEQ multiplex PCR. The top ten hold 7.5% to 9.5% of the sample, which has over 100,000 clones, 80% to 90% seen once. This specimen consisted of peripheral blood, obtained on day 0 of AZD1222 vaccination. These receptors were collected from an adult in good health.

The V gene is TRBV4-1, the J gene TRBJ1-1; D gene ambiguous. The CDR3 covers 14 residues. V was trimmed by 4 bases and J by 5 bases, leaving 14 bases between them. Germline V lookup: CDR1 MGHRA, CDR2 YSYEKL. In DNA form, the CDR3 reads TGCGCCAGCAGCCCTGGAACGGGAGGGACTGAAGCTTTCTTT. Protein sequence: CASSPGTGGTEAFF.

The V and J genes are TRBV7-3 and TRBJ2-2; 8 bases agree with TRBD2. CDR3 length equals 14 residues. CDR1 is SGHTA and CDR2 is FQGTGA in the germline V gene. The V gene end was trimmed by 5 bases and the J gene end by 4 bases; junction bases not matched to a gene: 3. The CDR3 DNA reads as TGTGCCAGCAGCCGAGGACTAGCCACCGGGGAGCTGTTTTTT. It translates to CASSRGLATGELFF.

This chain uses TRBV27 with TRBJ2-7; 8 bases align to TRBD2. CDR3 size: 13 residues. CDR1 and CDR2 (germline): MNHEY, SMNVEV (reference sequence). V trimming: 5 bases; J trimming: 3 bases; junction bases outside the gene matches: 3. The CDR3 DNA sequence: TGTGCCAGCAGTCAAACTAGCGGCTACGAGCAGTACTTC. Protein: CASSQTSGYEQYF.

This clone was detected once. The chain is built from TRBV4-1 and TRBJ1-3; 12 nucleotides align to TRBD1. The germline gives CDR1 MGHRA, CDR2 YSYEKL. The V gene end was trimmed by 2 bases and the J gene end by 1 base; junction bases not matched to a gene: 6. This CDR3 is 18 amino acids long. The CDR3 loop is CASSQSPGQGASGNTIYF. CDR3 sequence (DNA): TGCGCCAGCAGCCAAAGCCCGGGACAGGGGGCTTCTGGAAACACCATATATTTT.

The rearrangement links TRBV6-5 to TRBJ1-6, with D maybe TRBD1 (6 bases). CDR3 size: 15 residues. V was clipped by 11 bases and J by 3 bases, with 17 bases between them. The germline V gene encodes CDR1 MNHEY and CDR2 SVGAGI. This CDR3 reads CAALQTGFYNSPLHF. As DNA, the CDR3 is TGTGCCGCATTACAGACAGGTTTCTATAATTCACCCCTCCACTTT.

The rearrangement joins TRBV29-1 to TRBJ1-2; 11 bases line up with TRBD1. Germline V gene lookup returns CDR1 SQVTM and CDR2 ANQGSEA. After removal of 3 bases from V and 7 bases from J, the junction contained 7 bases not matched to a gene. The CDR3 sequence is 14 residues long. The CDR3 loop is CSVEFPGQGVGYTF. The CDR3 nucleotides are TGCAGCGTTGAGTTCCCGGGACAGGGGGTTGGCTACACCTTC.

This rearrangement joins TRBV3-1 (or the pseudogene TRBV3-2) to TRBJ1-4; a possible D gene is TRBD1 (6 bases). Germline CDR1 reads LGHDT; CDR2 reads YNNKEL (reference sequence). V gave up 2 bases and J gave up 5 bases, with 12 bases separating them. The CDR3 is 15 residues long. The CDR3 loop is CASSQRRGDNEKLFF. The CDR3, as DNA: TGTGCCAGCAGCCAAAGGAGGGGGGACAATGAAAAACTGTTTTTT.

V and J are TRBV28 and TRBJ1-5; D may be TRBD1 (6 bases). Trimming shortened V by 0 bases and J by 0 bases, and 9 bases separated the two germline ends. CDR1 and CDR2 (germline): MDHEN, SYDVKM. The CDR3 is 16 amino acids. CDR3 sequence reads: CASSLWQGNSNQPQHF. CDR3 nucleotide sequence: TGTGCCAGCAGTTTATGGCAGGGGAATAGCAATCAGCCCCAGCATTTT.

The rearrangement links TRBV7-6 to TRBJ2-2, with D possibly TRBD1 on 6 matching bases. Between the trimmed V and J ends, which lost 2 bases and 0 bases, there was a span of 10 bases. The CDR3 spans 16 residues. Per germline, CDR1 SGHVS and CDR2 FNYEAQ. CDR3 bases: TGTGCCAGCAGCTTACGGGACACTCCGAACACCGGGGAGCTGTTTTTT. This sequence encodes CASSLRDTPNTGELFF.

The V call is TRBV6-4, the J call TRBJ1-2, with 8 bases identical to TRBD1. The CDR3 contains 12 residues. V dropped 4 bases and J dropped 10; count of bases not matched to a gene: 5. Germline lookup yields CDR1 MRHNA and CDR2 SNTAGT. CDR3 protein: CASSAGGPVYTF. DNA for the CDR3: TGTGCCAGCAGTGCAGGGGGCCCGGTCTACACCTTC.

The chain combines TRBV4-1 with TRBJ2-1; maybe TRBD1 (5 bases). V was clipped by 0 bases and J by 0 bases, with 18 bases between them. The CDR3 length is 19 residues. CDR1 is MGHRA and CDR2 is YSYEKL in the germline V gene. CDR3 sequence reads: CASSQDGRSRVLSYNEQFF. The CDR3, as DNA: TGCGCCAGCAGCCAAGATGGCAGGAGCAGGGTCCTCTCCTACAATGAGCAGTTCTTC.

CDR3 in amino acids: CASSSGGAGETQYF. CDR3 DNA sequence: TGTGCCAGCAGCTCCGGGGGGGCCGGGGAGACCCAGTACTTC. This sequence joins TRBV6-5 and TRBJ2-5; 8 bases map to TRBD2. The germline V gene has CDR1 MNHEY and CDR2 SVGAGI. CDR3 length: 14 residues. With 6 bases clipped from V and 5 bases from J, the junction kept 8 bases outside the gene matches.

This clone has a handful of counts. The rearrangement uses TRBV2 and TRBJ1-1; 9 bases are a match to TRBD1. The germline V gene encodes CDR1 SNHLY and CDR2 FYNNEI. This CDR3 is 14 amino acids long. V lost 5 bases and J lost 6; bases outside the gene matches: 7. This CDR3 reads CASSSQGAVAEAFF. The CDR3 region has the DNA TGTGCCAGCAGTTCACAGGGGGCTGTGGCTGAAGCTTTCTTT.

This chain uses TRBV3-1 (or the pseudogene TRBV3-2) with TRBJ2-3; 9 positions match TRBD2. CDR1 is LGHDT and CDR2 is YNNKEL in the germline V gene (reference sequence). The CDR3 loop spans 14 amino acids. J was trimmed by 4 bases and V by 5 bases; bases with no gene match: 4. This chain's CDR3 is CASSFRLAADTQYF. CDR3 nucleotides: TGTGCCAGCAGCTTCCGACTAGCGGCAGATACGCAGTATTTT.

In regard to this clone: The CDR3 ends on some other residue instead of the conserved phenylalanine or tryptophan, so this is likely a read error. The DNA is omitted, as the CDR3 cannot be located on it reliably, and the CDR3 follows TCRdb's listing. The V call is TRBV7-3, the J call TRBJ1-2. CDR1 and CDR2 (germline): SGHTA, FQGTGA. The CDR3 adds up to 9 amino acids, both ends counted. The chain's CDR3 is CASSVQEAI.

The chain combines TRBV3-1 (or the pseudogene TRBV3-2) with TRBJ1-6; unclear D gene. The V end was cut by 4 bases, the J end by 9 bases, with 7 bases between. The length of the CDR3 is 12 residues. Germline V lookup: CDR1 LGHDT, CDR2 YNNKEL (reference sequence). CDR3: CASSLGSSPLHF. CDR3 bases: TGTGCCAGCAGCCTCGGGAGTTCACCCCTCCACTTT.

The J gene is TRBJ1-6, the V gene TRBV27, with a tentative D call TRBD1 (6 bases). Trimming stripped 7 bases from V and 9 bases from J, with 16 bases between. The CDR3 consists of 14 residues. Germline V gene data show CDR1 as MNHEY and CDR2 as SMNVEV (reference sequence). CDR3 in amino acids: CASNLQGSSSPLHF. In nucleotides, the CDR3 is TGTGCCAGCAACCTACAGGGATCCAGTTCACCCCTCCACTTT.

The chain uses TRBV12-3 or TRBV12-4 and TRBJ1-5; D remains unclear. This CDR3 comprises 13 residues. V lost 1 base and J 3 bases, leaving 4 bases between the germline ends. CDR3 protein: CASSLEANQPQHF. In DNA form, the CDR3 reads TGTGCCAGCAGTTTAGAGGCCAATCAGCCCCAGCATTTT.

The J gene is TRBJ2-3, the V gene TRBV9; 11 positions match TRBD2. CDR3 length: 17 amino acids. Germline V gene sequence: CDR1 SGDLS, CDR2 YYNGEE. V lost 4 bases and J lost 4; bases outside the gene matches: 11. This CDR3 reads CASSPSSGRAVADTQYF. CDR3 sequence (DNA): TGTGCCAGCAGCCCAAGTAGCGGGAGGGCCGTAGCAGATACGCAGTATTTT.

The gene calls are TRBV6-6 and TRBJ1-3; a possible D gene is TRBD1 (6 bases). The germline V gene encodes CDR1 MNHNY and CDR2 SVGAGI (reference sequence). Between the trimmed V and J ends, which lost 7 bases and 0 bases, there was a span of 16 bases. CDR3 size: 16 residues. This CDR3 reads CASTWDISSSGNTIYF. Written as DNA, the CDR3 is TGTGCCAGCACCTGGGACATTTCAAGCTCTGGAAACACCATATATTTT.

As DNA, the CDR3 is TGTGCCAGCAGTGAGATCCAGGGGGCGTACCAGCCCCAGCATTTT. Its translation is CASSEIQGAYQPQHF. The chain joins TRBV6-1 to TRBJ1-5; 8 positions match TRBD1. CDR1 MNHNS and CDR2 SASEGT come from the germline V gene. The CDR3 runs 15 residues. The V and J ends lost 3 bases and 7 bases, in that order; junction bases with no gene match: 8.

This rearrangement joins TRBV20-1 to TRBJ2-3; D could derive from TRBD1 or TRBD2 (5 bases each). Trimming removed 3 bases at V and 9 bases at J, with 10 bases between. CDR1 is DFQATT and CDR2 is SNEGSKA in the germline V gene (reference sequence). CDR3 length equals 11 residues. As DNA, the CDR3 is TGCAGTGCTAGGGTAGGGGACACGCAGTATTTT. This translates into CSARVGDTQYF.

This clone has a single count. This chain connects TRBV29-1 to TRBJ1-2; TRBD1 matches at 7 bases. The ends lost 7 bases at V and 2 bases at J; junction bases unmatched: 4. There are 12 residues in the CDR3. Germline V gives CDR1 SQVTM, CDR2 ANQGSEA. CDR3 DNA: TGCAGCGCCAAACAGGGGAACTATGGCTACACCTTC. Translated, it gives CSAKQGNYGYTF.

The V and J genes are TRBV7-8 and TRBJ1-5, with D possibly matching TRBD1 (5 bases). Trimming took 1 base from V and 7 from J, leaving 14 bases between them. Germline lookup yields CDR1 SGHVS and CDR2 FQNEAQ. CDR3 length: 15 amino acids. Written as DNA, the CDR3 is TGTGCCAGCAGCTTAGTATCAGGGTCTGGGCAGCCCCAGCATTTT. As protein: CASSLVSGSGQPQHF. Using reference TRBV7-8 and TRBJ1-5 for the parts outside the CDR3, the full variable domain is GAGVSQSPRYKVAKRGQDVALRCDPISGHVSLFWYQQALGQGPEFLTYFQNEAQLDKSGLPSDRFFAERPEGSVSTLKIQRTQQEDSAVYLCASSLVSGSGQPQHFGDGTRLSIL.

This chain links TRBV6-5 with TRBJ1-6, with TRBD1 matching 7 bases. The CDR3 consists of 15 residues. V was pared by 7 bases and J by 14 bases, with 17 bases of the junction left unmatched. Germline CDR1 MNHEY, CDR2 SVGAGI. The chain's CDR3 is CASTPGGRGSAALHF. The CDR3 DNA reads TGTGCCAGCACCCCAGGGGGTAGGGGTTCTGCGGCCCTCCACTTT.